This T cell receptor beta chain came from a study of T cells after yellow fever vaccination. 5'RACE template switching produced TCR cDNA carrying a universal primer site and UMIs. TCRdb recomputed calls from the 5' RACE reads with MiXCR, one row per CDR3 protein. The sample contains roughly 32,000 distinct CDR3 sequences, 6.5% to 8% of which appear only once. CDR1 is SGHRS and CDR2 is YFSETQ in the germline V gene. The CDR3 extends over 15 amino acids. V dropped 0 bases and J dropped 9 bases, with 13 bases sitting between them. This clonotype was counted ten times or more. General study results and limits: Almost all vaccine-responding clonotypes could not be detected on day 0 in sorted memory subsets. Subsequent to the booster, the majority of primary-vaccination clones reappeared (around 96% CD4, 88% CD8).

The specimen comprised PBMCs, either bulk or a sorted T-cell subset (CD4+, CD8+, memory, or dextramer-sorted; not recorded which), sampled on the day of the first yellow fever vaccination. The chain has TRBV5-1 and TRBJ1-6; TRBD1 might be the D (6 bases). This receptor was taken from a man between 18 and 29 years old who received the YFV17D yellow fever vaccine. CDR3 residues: CASSLDQGFGSPLHF. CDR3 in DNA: TGCGCCAGCAGCTTGGATCAGGGGTTCGGTTCACCCCTCCACTTT.